This TCR beta chain is from a study of cytomegalovirus exposure and HLA in healthy donors. Germline loops: CDR1 KGHSH, CDR2 LQKENI. V gave up 5 bases and J gave up 4 bases; unmatched junction bases: 14. The CDR3 contains 18 residues. This clone was recorded a few times. The PCR had 60 Vbeta and 13 Jbeta primers. Method: immunoSEQ multiplex PCR; TCRdb's copy keeps in-frame clones and lacks some. The table lists some 120,000 clones, around 9% of them singletons. Specimen: PBMCs. The TCR comes from a middle-aged man in good health and CMV-seronegative. The chain carries TRBV18 and TRBJ2-2; 9 bases map to TRBD2. CDR3 nucleotides: TGTGCCAGCTCATCTCTAGCGGGGACAGCCTCGGGCACCGGGGAGCTGTTTTTT. It codes for CASSSLAGTASGTGELFF.